This T cell receptor (beta chain) was retrieved from a study of blood T cell repertoires in COVID-19. Looking at the study overall: Acute-phase and convalescent COVID-19 samples originated in the United States, Italy and Spain. Sample material is recorded as cDNA or gDNA derived from T cells, B-cell-depleted T cells, or PBMCs.

Trimming removed 6 bases from V and 3 bases from J; junction bases left unmatched: 12. The germline V gene encodes CDR1 SGHNT and CDR2 YYREEE (reference sequence). The CDR3 has 16 amino acids. Methods used by the authors: Cell counts per sample came from amplifying reference gene primers. Sequencing used immunoSEQ multiplex PCR; TCRdb keeps in-frame clones, though not all of them. Clone size and V and J calls were adopted from that table, with D and trimming inferred from the DNA. The sample holds 190,000 or so clones; around 90% are singletons and the top ten take 0.5% to 0.75%. The sequencing input was peripheral blood. The V call is TRBV5-4, the J call TRBJ2-1, with 7 bases aligning to TRBD1. The receptor was isolated from a man between 45 and 60 years old with acute or convalescent COVID-19. The CDR3 protein is CASNHRGPPNYNEQFF. CDR3 sequence (DNA): TGTGCCAGCAACCACAGGGGCCCCCCGAACTACAATGAGCAGTTCTTC.